Shown below are 26 T cell receptor beta chains from a single sample sequenced in a study of blood T cell repertoires in COVID-19. Clones were read by immunoSEQ multiplex PCR, and TCRdb kept only the in-frame ones, dropping some. The sample contains 39,000 or so clones, approximately 90% of which appear only once. The sample taken for sequencing was peripheral blood. These receptors all stem from a human donor in a cohort sampled during active COVID-19.

This clone has a single count. V gene TRBV5-1 combines with J gene TRBJ2-3; D is uncertain. The CDR3 spans 13 residues. Trimming took off 7 bases at V and 3 bases at J, with 12 bases between the two ends. Per germline, CDR1 SGHRS and CDR2 YFSETQ. CDR3: CASGRLGTDTQYF. The CDR3 DNA follows: TGCGCCAGCGGTAGGCTCGGGACAGATACGCAGTATTTT.

CDR3 sequence: CASSQGLVYEQYF. As DNA, the CDR3 is TGCGCCAGCAGCCAAGGACTAGTCTACGAGCAGTACTTC. V usage is TRBV4-1 and J usage is TRBJ2-7; D perhaps matches TRBD2 (6 bases). CDR1 and CDR2 (germline): MGHRA, YSYEKL. This CDR3 has 13 residues. V lost 1 base, J lost 3 bases, and 7 bases lay in between.

The chain links TRBV11-2 to TRBJ1-2; 9 nucleotides agree with TRBD1. This CDR3 region has 13 residues. Germline loops: CDR1 SGHAT, CDR2 FQNNGV. J gave up 4 bases and V 6 bases, and 3 bases lay outside the gene matches. CDR3 loop: CASRTGQGYGYTF. In nucleotides, the CDR3 is TGTGCCAGCAGAACGGGACAGGGCTATGGCTACACCTTC.

The chain couples TRBV9 to TRBJ1-4; D gene unclear. CDR3 size: 15 residues. V shed 0 bases and J shed 8 bases, with 14 bases lying between them. The V gene's germline CDR1 is SGDLS and CDR2 YYNGEE. The CDR3 nucleotides read TGTGCCAGCAGCGTAGGGGTCCCGGAGGGAGAAAAACTGTTTTTT. Its translation is CASSVGVPEGEKLFF.

About this clone itself: One junction end does not reproduce the germline sequence, and a read error may be involved. Other DNA sequences in this sample translate to the same CDR3. The chain couples TRBV3-1 (or the pseudogene TRBV3-2) to TRBJ1-2; D gene uncertain. CDR3 length: 13 residues. Germline V CDR1 and CDR2: LGHDT, YNNKEL (reference sequence). The CDR3 sequence: CASSREGGNGYTF. The CDR3 coding sequence is TGCGCCAGCAGCCGCGAGGGAGGAAATGGCTACACCTTC.

This clone came up once. V is TRBV7-9 and J is TRBJ2-7; D is perhaps TRBD2 (6 bases). This CDR3 has 14 residues. Germline V CDR1 and CDR2: SEHNR, FQNEAQ (reference sequence). Trimming cost V 5 bases and J 2 bases, with 13 bases left between them. CDR3 bases: TGTGCCAGCAGCCCCTCGGGAGATCCCTACGAGCAGTACTTC. Protein: CASSPSGDPYEQYF.

V and J are TRBV7-6 and TRBJ2-2; D not resolved. V gave up 1 base and J gave up 1 base, with 4 bases separating them. Germline-derived CDR1 and CDR2 are SGHVS and FNYEAQ. The CDR3 sequence is 14 residues long. CDR3 sequence: CASSLGGNTGELFF. CDR3 DNA sequence: TGTGCCAGCAGCTTAGGCGGGAACACCGGGGAGCTGTTTTTT.

The J gene is TRBJ1-1, the V gene TRBV7-9; perhaps TRBD1 as D (5 bases). In germline, CDR1 is SEHNR, CDR2 FQNEAQ (reference sequence). Trimming left V 2 bases short and J 1 base short, with 8 bases between. The CDR3 is 14 residues long. As DNA, the CDR3 is TGTGCCAGCAGCTTATCACAGGCGAACACTGAAGCTTTCTTT. The encoded protein is CASSLSQANTEAFF.

The V gene is TRBV15, the J gene TRBJ1-1; weak D call: TRBD1 (6 bases). V gave up 4 bases and J gave up 0 bases, with 15 bases separating them. The CDR3 is made up of 16 amino acids. CDR1 LNHNV and CDR2 YYDKDF come from the germline V gene (reference sequence). The CDR3 bases are TGTGCCACCAGCATCACCCCAGGGGCAGTGAACACTGAAGCTTTCTTT. As protein: CATSITPGAVNTEAFF.

The V gene is TRBV7-2, the J gene TRBJ2-5; maybe TRBD1 (6 bases). The germline CDR1 and CDR2 sequences are SGHTA and FQGNSA. V dropped 5 bases and J dropped 2 bases, with 15 bases sitting between them. The CDR3 has 15 amino acids. CDR3 sequence reads: CASSRRDIRQETQYF. The CDR3 nucleotides are TGTGCCAGCAGCCGCAGGGACATAAGACAAGAGACCCAGTACTTC. Drawing the rest from reference TRBV7-2 and TRBJ2-5, the complete variable domain is GAGVSQSPSNKVTEKGKDVELRCDPISGHTALYWYRQSLGQGLEFLIYFQGNSAPDKSGLPSDRFSAERTGGSVSTLTIQRTQQEDSAVYLCASSRRDIRQETQYFGPGTRLLVL.

The chain has TRBV4-1 and TRBJ1-1; D is unresolved. The CDR3 contains 14 residues. V gave up 4 bases and J gave up 1 base, with 10 bases separating them. Germline V gene lookup returns CDR1 MGHRA and CDR2 YSYEKL. Written as DNA, the CDR3 is TGCGCCAGCAGCCGACTTGAAGGGAACACTGAAGCTTTCTTT. Translating gives CASSRLEGNTEAFF.

The V gene is TRBV6-6, the J gene TRBJ1-2; 7 nucleotides line up with TRBD1. In germline, CDR1 is MNHNY, CDR2 SVGAGI (reference sequence). This CDR3 region has 14 residues. Trimming cost V 5 bases and J 1 base; bases outside gene matches: 4. The CDR3 DNA sequence: TGTGCCAGCAGTGCCGGGACAGTTAACTATGGCTACACCTTC. As protein: CASSAGTVNYGYTF.

The chain recombines TRBV19 with TRBJ1-1; 7 nucleotides align to TRBD1. The CDR3 consists of 12 residues. Looked up from germline, CDR1 is LNHDA and CDR2 is SQIVND (reference sequence). Losses at the gene ends were 6 bases for V and 10 bases for J; bases not matched to a gene: 8. The CDR3 sequence is CASSRQGRGAFF. DNA for the CDR3: TGTGCCAGTAGCAGACAGGGACGGGGAGCTTTCTTT. The variable domain in full, completed from reference TRBV19 and TRBJ1-1, reads DGGITQSPKYLFRKEGQNVTLSCEQNLNHDAMYWYRQDPGQGLRLIYYSQIVNDFQKGDIAEGYSVSREKKESFPLTVTSAQKNPTAFYLCASSRQGRGAFFGQGTRLTVV.

This clone was observed a single time. This chain uses TRBV19 with TRBJ2-1; TRBD2 agrees at 9 bases. Germline CDR1 and CDR2: LNHDA and SQIVND (reference sequence). V shed 7 bases and J 8 bases; nucleotides not matched to a gene: 15. The CDR3 sequence is 16 residues long. The DNA for the CDR3 is TGTGCCAGTACCCCTAGCGGGGCAAATCGGGCCCATGAGCAGTTCTTC. It is translated as CASTPSGANRAHEQFF. The full variable domain, completed using reference TRBV19 and TRBJ2-1, is DGGITQSPKYLFRKEGQNVTLSCEQNLNHDAMYWYRQDPGQGLRLIYYSQIVNDFQKGDIAEGYSVSREKKESFPLTVTSAQKNPTAFYLCASTPSGANRAHEQFFGPGTRLTVL.

The genes are TRBV9 and TRBJ2-1, with 7 bases that match TRBD1. The CDR3 has 18 amino acids. Germline V CDR1 and CDR2: SGDLS, YYNGEE. The ends lost 0 bases at V and 1 base at J; junction bases unmatched: 10. The CDR3 here is CASSVEGTATGSYNEQFF. CDR3 nucleotide sequence: TGTGCCAGCAGCGTAGAGGGCACCGCGACAGGGTCCTACAATGAGCAGTTCTTC. Based on the CDR3 plus reference TRBV9 and TRBJ2-1, the full variable domain is DSGVTQTPKHLITATGQRVTLRCSPRSGDLSVYWYQQSLDQGLQFLIQYYNGEERAKGNILERFSAQQFPDLHSELNLSSLELGDSALYFCASSVEGTATGSYNEQFFGPGTRLTVL.

This chain uses TRBV27 with TRBJ2-4; D is unclear. The ends were cut back, 5 bases at V and 0 bases at J, with 11 bases in the middle. Germline-derived CDR1 and CDR2 are MNHEY and SMNVEV (reference sequence). The length of the CDR3 is 15 residues. CDR3 amino acids: CASSLNGVAKNIQYF. For the CDR3, the DNA is TGTGCCAGCAGTCTTAACGGAGTAGCCAAAAACATTCAGTACTTC.

The chain is built from TRBV5-8 and TRBJ2-3; TRBD1 agrees at 9 bases. There are 16 residues in the CDR3. J gave up 3 bases and V 2 bases, and 7 bases lay outside the gene matches. The germline V gene encodes CDR1 SGHTS and CDR2 YDEGEE. DNA of the CDR3: TGTGCCAGCAGCTTCCCCGGGACAGGGAGGACAGATACGCAGTATTTT. This encodes CASSFPGTGRTDTQYF.

The chain combines TRBV5-1 with TRBJ2-3; TRBD2 matches 7 bases. The J segment lost 1 base and the V segment lost 1 base, leaving 0 bases of the junction unmatched. Germline CDR1 reads SGHRS; CDR2 reads YFSETQ. The CDR3 length is 14 residues. CDR3 bases: TGCGCCAGCAGCTTGACTAGCGGCACAGATACGCAGTATTTT. This sequence encodes CASSLTSGTDTQYF.

The chain carries TRBV7-8 and TRBJ2-1; the match to TRBD2 covers 8 bases. Germline-derived CDR1 and CDR2 are SGHVS and FQNEAQ. The V gene end was trimmed by 5 bases and the J gene end by 5 bases; junction bases not matched to a gene: 8. This CDR3 is built from 15 residues. The CDR3 nucleotides are TGTGCCAGCAGCCCGGCGGGGGGCCGCGACAATGAGCAGTTCTTC. Its translation: CASSPAGGRDNEQFF.

The sample holds one count of this clone. The rearrangement joins TRBV7-9 to TRBJ1-2; weak D call: TRBD1 (6 bases). From germline, CDR1 is SEHNR and CDR2 FQNEAQ (reference sequence). V was clipped by 6 bases and J by 5 bases, with 25 bases between them. The CDR3 is 17 residues long. Here the CDR3 DNA reads TGTGCCAGCAGTTATCTCGGTGGGACACCAGATTCTTATGGCTACACCTTC. Its protein product is CASSYLGGTPDSYGYTF.

The chain joins TRBV28 to TRBJ1-1; D ambiguous. This CDR3 contains 17 residues. Trimming shortened V by 5 bases and J by 6 bases, and 25 bases separated the two germline ends. Per germline, CDR1 MDHEN and CDR2 SYDVKM. The CDR3 DNA sequence: TGTGCCAGCAGTGGAGTTCTGGAGTCCGCTGTAGCAGCTGAAGCTTTCTTT. It translates to CASSGVLESAVAAEAFF. Supplemented by reference TRBV28 and TRBJ1-1, the full variable domain reads DVKVTQSSRYLVKRTGEKVFLECVQDMDHENMFWYRQDPGLGLRLIYFSYDVKMKEKGDIPEGYSVSREKKERFSLILESASTNQTSMYLCASSGVLESAVAAEAFFGQGTRLTVV.

This clone appeared a single time. This rearrangement joins TRBV6-5 to TRBJ1-5; 10 bases are a match to TRBD1. Looked up from germline, CDR1 is MNHEY and CDR2 is SVGAGI. The CDR3 has 14 amino acids. The trim removed 10 bases at V and 9 bases at J, leaving 12 bases unmatched. CDR3 amino acids: CATSTGTGALPQHF. CDR3 nucleotides: TGTGCCACGTCAACCGGGACAGGGGCACTGCCCCAGCATTTT.

The chain recombines TRBV11-2 with TRBJ2-2, with TRBD1 matching 8 bases. The J segment lost 7 bases and the V segment lost 5 bases, leaving 9 bases of the junction unmatched. Germline CDR1 and CDR2: SGHAT and FQNNGV. The CDR3 is 15 amino acids. The CDR3: CASSPDPGGFGELFF. In DNA form, the CDR3 reads TGTGCCAGCAGCCCCGACCCAGGGGGCTTCGGGGAGCTGTTTTTT. Filled out from reference TRBV11-2 and TRBJ2-2, the complete variable domain reads EAGVAQSPRYKIIEKRQSVAFWCNPISGHATLYWYQQILGQGPKLLIQFQNNGVVDDSQLPKDRFSAERLKGVDSTLKIQPAKLEDSAVYLCASSPDPGGFGELFFGEGSRLTVL.

The chain is built from TRBV9 and TRBJ2-2; the match to TRBD2 covers 12 bases. The V segment lost 4 bases and the J segment 6 bases; nucleotides outside the gene matches: 4. CDR3 length equals 15 residues. From germline, CDR1 is SGDLS and CDR2 YYNGEE. The CDR3 DNA reads TGTGCCAGCAGCTTAGCTAGCGGGGGGGCCGGGGAGCTGTTTTTT. Translation: CASSLASGGAGELFF.

This chain uses TRBV7-9 with TRBJ1-1, with no clear D. CDR3 length equals 12 residues. Trimming removed 3 bases at V and 8 bases at J, with 10 bases between. Germline lookup yields CDR1 SEHNR and CDR2 FQNEAQ (reference sequence). The CDR3 is CASSLELTEAFF. The CDR3 region has the DNA TGTGCCAGCAGCTTGGAGCTCACCGAAGCTTTCTTT.

V usage is TRBV6-5 and J usage is TRBJ2-5; possible D gene TRBD1, 6 bases. Germline V gene sequence: CDR1 MNHEY, CDR2 SVGAGI. The CDR3 runs 13 residues. Trimming shortened V by 7 bases and J by 2 bases, and 11 bases separated the two germline ends. In DNA, the CDR3 is TGTGCCAGCAAGGACAGATTACAAGAGACCCAGTACTTC. This gives the protein CASKDRLQETQYF.